This is a list of T cell receptor beta chains from one sample in a study of T-cell memory formation after mild COVID-19. One entry per CDR3 protein results from TCRdb running MiXCR on the 5' RACE reads. This table has roughly 250,000 distinct CDR3 sequences, roughly 17% appearing once. The sequenced sample was PBMCs or a T cell subset sorted from them (not recorded which). These receptor sequences come from a man in his late teens or twenties who had mild COVID-19 (a few samples of this study predate the infection). Cell type and time point are not known. The CDR3 runs from the conserved cysteine through the conserved F or W. Each record gives: J gene, V gene, CDR3 length, clone size, D gene, CDR3 DNA, CDR3 protein. The D gene is left open where the match is weak. Clone size is given for some rows only: seen once, a few or many times, or a class if the clone is expanded.

TRBJ2-1 TRBV29-1 14 many . TGCAGCGCGGCCCGGGACATGGGGTACAATGAGCAGTTCTTC CSAARDMGYNEQFF
TRBJ2-7 TRBV2 12 . . TGTGCCAGCGAAAGGGGGGCCTACGAGCAGTACTTC CASERGAYEQYF
TRBJ2-7 TRBV12-3/TRBV12-4 14 . . TGTGCCAGCAGAACGGACAGCTGGAGCTACGAGCAGTACTTC CASRTDSWSYEQYF
TRBJ1-1 TRBV20-1 14 few . TGCAGTGCTAGGTTAGGATGGGGCTGGGGTCTAGCTTTCTTT CSARLGWGWGLAFF
TRBJ1-3 TRBV5-1 13 few . TGCGCCAGCAGCCCGCCGGGGGGAAACACCATATATTTT CASSPPGGNTIYF
TRBJ2-3 TRBV6-2/TRBV6-3 15 few . TGTGCCAGCAGTTACTGGGACCCCGTCACAGATACGCAGTATTTT CASSYWDPVTDTQYF
TRBJ1-5 TRBV30 13 . . TGTGCCTCAAGGTCGGGGGTGGGTCAGCCCCAGCATTTT CASRSGVGQPQHF
TRBJ2-5 TRBV7-9 14 many TRBD1 TGTGCCAGCAGCCCGGGACAGGCCCAAGAGACCCAGTACTTC CASSPGQAQETQYF
TRBJ2-3 TRBV5-1 13 . . TGCGCCAGCAACTTGGAGGGCACAGATACGCAGTATTTT CASNLEGTDTQYF
TRBJ1-4 TRBV20-1 14 . . TGCAGTGCTAGAGCGGGGGCGTTAAATGAAAAACTGTTTTTT CSARAGALNEKLFF
TRBJ1-5 TRBV5-1 16 many TRBD1 TGCGCCAGCAGCCCCGGCCCGTGGGACAGAGATCAGCCCCAGCATTTT CASSPGPWDRDQPQHF
TRBJ1-5 TRBV12-3/TRBV12-4 15 . . TGTGCCAGCAGTTTAACAGTAAATAGCAATCAGCCCCAGCATTTT CASSLTVNSNQPQHF
TRBJ2-5 TRBV30 14 . . TGTGCCTGGAGGACGCACCGGGACGGAGGGACCCAGTACTTC CAWRTHRDGGTQYF
TRBJ1-4 TRBV7-2 14 few . TGTGCCAGCAGCTTAGGCAGAGCCCATGAAAAACTGTTTTTT CASSLGRAHEKLFF
TRBJ2-1 TRBV18 13 once . TGTGCCAGCTCACCAGGGCAGGCCAATGAGCAGTTCTTC CASSPGQANEQFF
TRBJ2-3 TRBV6-6 15 . . TGTGCCAGCAGTGGGAGACAGAGGGGCTCAGATACGCAGTATTTT CASSGRQRGSDTQYF
TRBJ2-7 TRBV20-1 11 few TRBD2 TGCAGTGCCCCCGCTTCGGGGACTAGCGTTTTC CSAPASGTSVF
TRBJ2-5 TRBV19 15 few TRBD1 TGTGCCAGTAGTATATCCCAGGGGGCTCGGGAGACCCAGTACTTC CASSISQGARETQYF
TRBJ1-2 TRBV5-1 15 few TRBD1 TGCGCCAGCAGCGCAGCCGGGACAGGAGCGTATGGCTACACCTTC CASSAAGTGAYGYTF
TRBJ2-3 TRBV4-2 19 . TRBD2 TGTGCCAGCAGCCAAGTCCGCGGGGGTTGGGGACTAGCGGAAGATACGCAGTATTTT CASSQVRGGWGLAEDTQYF
TRBJ2-7 TRBV5-1 14 . . TGCGCCAGCAGCTGGGACACAACCACGGGCGAGCAGTACTTC CASSWDTTTGEQYF
TRBJ2-5 TRBV12-5 17 once TRBD2 TGTGCTAGTGGTTTGGGGACTAGCGGGGGGGACCAAGAGACCCAGTACTTC CASGLGTSGGDQETQYF
TRBJ2-5 TRBV28 16 few TRBD1 TGTGCCACCACGAATCCCGCGGGCAGGGGGCAAGAGACCCAGTACTTC CATTNPAGRGQETQYF
TRBJ1-2 TRBV5-6 12 many . TGTGCCAGCACCGCGGGGTTCCATGGCTACACCTTC CASTAGFHGYTF
TRBJ1-1 TRBV29-1 13 . . TGCAGCGTTGGGGGGAACAGGAAAACTGAAGCTTTCTTT CSVGGNRKTEAFF
TRBJ1-4 TRBV5-1 15 . . TGCGCCAGCAGCTGGGAAGCTCGTTCCAATGAAAAACTGTTTTTT CASSWEARSNEKLFF
TRBJ2-1 TRBV29-1 11 few . TGCAGCGTTGACGGGTACAATGAGCAGTTCTTC CSVDGYNEQFF
TRBJ2-5 TRBV3-1 12 few . TGTGCCAGCAGCCAAGATGCGGAGACCCAGTACTTC CASSQDAETQYF
TRBJ2-5 TRBV5-1 16 . TRBD1 TGCGCCAGCAGCTTGGGGACCGGGACAGGGGAAGAGACCCAGTACTTC CASSLGTGTGEETQYF
TRBJ1-5 TRBV7-8 12 few . TGTGCCAGCAGCTTACATGCTCAGCCCCAGCATTTT CASSLHAQPQHF
TRBJ2-5 TRBV6-4 20 few TRBD2 TGTGCCAGCAACCTCACTCGACTAGCGGGGGCCGATTACCCAGGCGAGACCCAGTACTTC CASNLTRLAGADYPGETQYF
TRBJ2-1 TRBV7-3 14 few . TGTGCCAGCAGCACCGGGACCGCACGGGGAGAGCAGTTCTTC CASSTGTARGEQFF
TRBJ1-5 TRBV12-3/TRBV12-4 15 . . TGTGCCAGCAGTTTGGGCGGAGGGGGAGGTCAGCCCCAGCATTTT CASSLGGGGGQPQHF
TRBJ1-6 TRBV12-3/TRBV12-4 12 few . TGTGCCAGCAGTTTTGCCAATTCACCCCTCCACTTT CASSFANSPLHF
TRBJ1-1 TRBV20-1 13 . . TGCAGTGCTAGACGGGGGGCGGACGCAGAAGCTTTCTTT CSARRGADAEAFF
TRBJ1-6 TRBV5-1 13 many . TGCGCCAGCAGCTTGGATCTGCGTTCACCCCTCCACTTT CASSLDLRSPLHF
TRBJ2-3 TRBV5-4 15 . TRBD2 TGTGCCAGCAGTTCGGCCGGGACTAGCAAAGATACGCAGTATTTT CASSSAGTSKDTQYF
TRBJ2-1 TRBV4-1 17 . TRBD2 TGCGCCAGCAGCCTTTCGCGGACTAGCGGGGGGTACAATGAGCAGTTCTTC CASSLSRTSGGYNEQFF
TRBJ2-3 TRBV5-1 14 . . TGCGCCAGCAAGGTAACAACGGTTACAGATACGCAGTATTTT CASKVTTVTDTQYF
TRBJ1-1 TRBV7-2 14 . . TGTGCCAGCAGCTTAGATTTCGGGAACACTGAAGCTTTCTTT CASSLDFGNTEAFF
TRBJ2-5 TRBV28 15 . . TGTGCCAGCAGTTTATCCCAAACCCGGAGGGAGACCCAGTACTTC CASSLSQTRRETQYF
TRBJ1-1 TRBV5-1 16 few . TGCGCCAGCAGCAGCACGGGGGGCTTATTGAACACTGAAGCTTTCTTT CASSSTGGLLNTEAFF
TRBJ2-1 TRBV4-3 16 many TRBD1 TGCGCCAGCAGCCAAGGGACAGGGGTAACCTACAATGAGCAGTTCTTC CASSQGTGVTYNEQFF
TRBJ2-4 TRBV5-1 13 few . TGCGCCAGCAGCGCGGACTCGAAAAACATTCAGTACTTC CASSADSKNIQYF
TRBJ1-2 TRBV4-1 15 . . TGCGCCAGCAGCCATACAGGCTCCGCTAACTATGGCTACACCTTC CASSHTGSANYGYTF
TRBJ1-1 TRBV7-2 13 . TRBD1 TGTGCCAGCAGCCCGACAGGGAGCCTCCGAGCTTTCTTT CASSPTGSLRAFF
TRBJ2-2 TRBV6-6 17 . . TGTGCCAGCAGCCTACCTCCCGGGACTGCTTTTACCGGGGAGCTGTTTTTT CASSLPPGTAFTGELFF
TRBJ2-2 TRBV5-1 16 . . TGCGCCAGCAGCTTGGATTCCAGGATGCTAACCGGGGAGCTGTTTTTT CASSLDSRMLTGELFF
TRBJ1-4 TRBV27 14 . TRBD1 TGTGCCAGCAGTATGACAGGGATTGGTGAAAAACTGTTTTTT CASSMTGIGEKLFF
TRBJ2-3 TRBV12-5 16 . TRBD2 TGTGCTAGTGGTTTGGCCCTAGCGGGGGCCGGGGATACGCAGTATTTT CASGLALAGAGDTQYF
TRBJ2-5 TRBV29-1 14 . TRBD1 TGCAGCGTTGGGCATGCAGGGGGCTGGGAGACCCAGTACTTC CSVGHAGGWETQYF
TRBJ2-3 TRBV12-3/TRBV12-4 16 . TRBD1 TGTGCCAGCAGTTTTTACAGGGGTCCTTTCACAGATACGCAGTATTTT CASSFYRGPFTDTQYF
TRBJ2-3 TRBV20-1 18 few . TGCAGTGCTAGCACAGGGGGTGGCGGGGGCCTTAGCACAGATACGCAGTATTTT CSASTGGGGGLSTDTQYF
TRBJ2-3 TRBV5-1 14 few TRBD1 TGCGCCAGCAGACAGGGGGCTGAAGGAGATACGCAGTATTTT CASRQGAEGDTQYF
TRBJ2-7 TRBV6-2/TRBV6-3 13 . . TGTGCCACTCGTTATGGGCCGGGAAGAGCGCAGTACTTC CATRYGPGRAQYF
TRBJ1-4 TRBV5-6 15 . . TGTGCCAGCAGCTTCGTGACAGGAGGGAGTGAAAAACTGTTTTTT CASSFVTGGSEKLFF
TRBJ2-1 TRBV6-6 16 . TRBD2 TGTGCCAGCAGTTACTCGCGGGGGGGCGACTACAATGAGCAGTTCTTC CASSYSRGGDYNEQFF
TRBJ2-3 TRBV3-1 16 . . TGTGCCAGCAGCCGTACGCGGAACTCCAGATTGGATACGCAGTATTTT CASSRTRNSRLDTQYF
TRBJ1-1 TRBV9 15 few . TGTGCCAGCAGCGTAGATGGAGGCAGGGGAACTGAAGCTTTCTTT CASSVDGGRGTEAFF